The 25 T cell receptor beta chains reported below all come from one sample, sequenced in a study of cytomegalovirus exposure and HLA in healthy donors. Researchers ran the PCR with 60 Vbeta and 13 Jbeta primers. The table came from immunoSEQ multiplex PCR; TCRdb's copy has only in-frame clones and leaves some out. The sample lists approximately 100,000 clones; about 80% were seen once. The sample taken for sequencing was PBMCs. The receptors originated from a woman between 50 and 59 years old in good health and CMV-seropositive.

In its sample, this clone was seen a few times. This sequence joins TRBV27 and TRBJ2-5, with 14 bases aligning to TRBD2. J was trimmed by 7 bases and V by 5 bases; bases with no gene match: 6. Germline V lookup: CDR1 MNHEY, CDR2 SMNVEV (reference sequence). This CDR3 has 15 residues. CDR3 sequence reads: CASSATSGGEGTQYF. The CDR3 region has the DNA TGTGCCAGCAGTGCGACTAGCGGGGGGGAGGGGACCCAGTACTTC.

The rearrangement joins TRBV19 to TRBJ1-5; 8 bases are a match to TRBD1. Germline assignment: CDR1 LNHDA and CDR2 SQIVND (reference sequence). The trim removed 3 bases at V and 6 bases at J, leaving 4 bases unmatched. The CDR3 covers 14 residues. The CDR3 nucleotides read TGTGCCAGTAGTATTTCAGGGGGCGGTCAGCCCCAGCATTTT. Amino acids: CASSISGGGQPQHF.

This CDR3 reads CASSKTATNTEAFF. The CDR3 nucleotides are TGTGCCAGCAGCAAGACAGCCACGAACACTGAAGCTTTCTTT. The chain links TRBV5-5 to TRBJ1-1; a possible D gene is TRBD1 (5 bases). Germline values: CDR1 SGHKS, CDR2 YYEKEE (reference sequence). The CDR3 runs to 14 residues. V lost 4 bases and J 1 base, leaving 11 bases between the germline ends.

The CDR3 loop reads CASSATGDGYGYTF. The CDR3 DNA reads TGCGCCAGCAGCGCGACAGGGGACGGCTATGGCTACACCTTC. The gene calls are TRBV5-1 and TRBJ1-2; 8 bases align to TRBD1. Germline CDR1 SGHRS, CDR2 YFSETQ. Trimming removed 4 bases from V and 4 bases from J; junction bases left unmatched: 6. The CDR3 is 14 amino acids.

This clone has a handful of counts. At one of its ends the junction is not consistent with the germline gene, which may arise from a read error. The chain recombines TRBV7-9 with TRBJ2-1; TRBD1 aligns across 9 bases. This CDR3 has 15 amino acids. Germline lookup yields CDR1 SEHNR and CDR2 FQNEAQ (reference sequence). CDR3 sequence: CSSSLAQGANNEQFF. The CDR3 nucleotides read TGTTCCAGCAGCTTAGCACAGGGGGCAAACAATGAGCAGTTCTTC.

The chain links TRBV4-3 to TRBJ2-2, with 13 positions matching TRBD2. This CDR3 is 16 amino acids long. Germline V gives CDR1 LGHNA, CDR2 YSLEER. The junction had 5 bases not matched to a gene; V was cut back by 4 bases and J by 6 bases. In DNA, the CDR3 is TGCGCCAGCAGCCCACCAGGACTAGCGGGAGCCGGGGAGCTGTTTTTT. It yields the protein CASSPPGLAGAGELFF.

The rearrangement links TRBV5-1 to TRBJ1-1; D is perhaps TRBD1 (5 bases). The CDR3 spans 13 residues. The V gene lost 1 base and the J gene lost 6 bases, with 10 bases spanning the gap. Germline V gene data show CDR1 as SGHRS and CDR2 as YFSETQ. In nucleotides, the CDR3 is TGCGCCAGCAGCTTGACGTCAGGGCCTGAAGCTTTCTTT. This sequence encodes CASSLTSGPEAFF.

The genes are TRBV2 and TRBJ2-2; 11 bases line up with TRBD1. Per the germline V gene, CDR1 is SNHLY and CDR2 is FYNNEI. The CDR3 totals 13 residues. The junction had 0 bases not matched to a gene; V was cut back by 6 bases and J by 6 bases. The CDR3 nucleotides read TGTGCCAGCAGGGGACAGGGGGCCGGGGAGCTGTTTTTT. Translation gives CASRGQGAGELFF.

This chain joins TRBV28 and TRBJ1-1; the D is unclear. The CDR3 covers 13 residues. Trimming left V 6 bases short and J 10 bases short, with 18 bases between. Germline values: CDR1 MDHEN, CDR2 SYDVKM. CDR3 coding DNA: TGTGCCAGCAGCTCTTTCACCGGCCCGGGAGCTTTCTTT. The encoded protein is CASSSFTGPGAFF.

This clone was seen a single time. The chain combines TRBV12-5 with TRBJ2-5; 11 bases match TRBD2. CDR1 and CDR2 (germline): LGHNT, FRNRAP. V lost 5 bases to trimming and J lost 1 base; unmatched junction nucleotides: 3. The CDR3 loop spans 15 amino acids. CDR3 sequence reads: CASGPGLAVQETQYF. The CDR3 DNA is TGTGCTAGTGGTCCGGGACTAGCGGTCCAAGAGACCCAGTACTTC.

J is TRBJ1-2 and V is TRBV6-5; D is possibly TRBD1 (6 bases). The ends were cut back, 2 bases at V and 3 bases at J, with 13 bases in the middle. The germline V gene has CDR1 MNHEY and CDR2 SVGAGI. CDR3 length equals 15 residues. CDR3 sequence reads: CASSYGAGAYYGYTF. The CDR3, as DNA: TGTGCCAGCAGTTACGGCGCAGGGGCCTACTATGGCTACACCTTC.

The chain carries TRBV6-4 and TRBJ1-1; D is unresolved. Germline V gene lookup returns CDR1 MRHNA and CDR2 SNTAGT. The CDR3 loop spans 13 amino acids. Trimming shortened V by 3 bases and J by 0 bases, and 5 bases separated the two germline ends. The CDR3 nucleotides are TGTGCCAGCAGTGAACAACTGAACACTGAAGCTTTCTTT. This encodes CASSEQLNTEAFF.

The CDR3 DNA sequence: TGTGCCAGCAGTCGCCCTCAGGCGTGCACAGATACGCAGTATTTT. Translated, it gives CASSRPQACTDTQYF. The chain couples TRBV21-1 to TRBJ2-3; the table's TRBD1 call for D was not verified on the DNA. TRBV21-1 is assigned pseudogene status. The CDR3 is 15 residues long.

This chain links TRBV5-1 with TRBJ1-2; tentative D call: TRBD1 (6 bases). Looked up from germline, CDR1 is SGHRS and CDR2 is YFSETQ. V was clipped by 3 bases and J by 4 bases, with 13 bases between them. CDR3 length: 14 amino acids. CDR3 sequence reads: CASSSYQGSYGYTF. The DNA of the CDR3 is TGCGCCAGCAGCTCATACCAGGGGAGCTATGGCTACACCTTC.

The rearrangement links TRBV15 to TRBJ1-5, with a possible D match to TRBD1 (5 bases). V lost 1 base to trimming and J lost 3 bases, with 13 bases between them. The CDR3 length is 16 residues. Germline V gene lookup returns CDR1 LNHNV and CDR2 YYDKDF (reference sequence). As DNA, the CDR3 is TGTGCCACCAGCAGAGGCGGGGGAGCCTTCAATCAGCCCCAGCATTTT. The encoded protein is CATSRGGGAFNQPQHF.

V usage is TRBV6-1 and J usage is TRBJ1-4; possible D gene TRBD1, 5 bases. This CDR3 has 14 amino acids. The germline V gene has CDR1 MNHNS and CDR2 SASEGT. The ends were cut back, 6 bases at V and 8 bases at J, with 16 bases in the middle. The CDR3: CASRPTAKGEKLFF. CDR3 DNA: TGTGCCAGCAGACCGACAGCCAAGGGGGAAAAACTGTTTTTT.

The DNA of the CDR3 is TGTGCCAGCAGCCCCCTAGGTTCCTACGAGCAGTACTTC. Residues: CASSPLGSYEQYF. This rearrangement joins TRBV7-8 to TRBJ2-7; D not resolved. V lost 5 bases, J lost 1 base, and 9 bases lay in between. Germline CDR1 reads SGHVS; CDR2 reads FQNEAQ. The CDR3 loop spans 13 amino acids.

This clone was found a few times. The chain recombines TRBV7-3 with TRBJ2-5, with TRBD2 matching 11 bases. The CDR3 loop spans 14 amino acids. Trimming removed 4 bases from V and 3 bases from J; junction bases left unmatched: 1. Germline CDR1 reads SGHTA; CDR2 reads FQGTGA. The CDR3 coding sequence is TGTGCCAGCAGCTCGGGACTAGCGGAAGAGACCCAGTACTTC. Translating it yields CASSSGLAEETQYF.

CDR3 coding DNA: TGTGCCAGCGGGTCTCGGACTAGCGCCCGGAATGAGCAGTTCTTC. Protein sequence: CASGSRTSARNEQFF. V usage is TRBV7-2 and J usage is TRBJ2-1; 9 bases map to TRBD2. The V and J ends lost 8 bases and 7 bases, in that order; junction bases with no gene match: 12. Per the germline V gene, CDR1 is SGHTA and CDR2 is FQGNSA. The CDR3 has 15 residues.

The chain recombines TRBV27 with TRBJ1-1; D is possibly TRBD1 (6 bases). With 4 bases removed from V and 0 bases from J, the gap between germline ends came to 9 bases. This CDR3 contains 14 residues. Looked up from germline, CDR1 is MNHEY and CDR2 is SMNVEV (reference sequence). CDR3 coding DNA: TGTGCCAGCAGTTGGACAGCATTGAACACTGAAGCTTTCTTT. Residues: CASSWTALNTEAFF.

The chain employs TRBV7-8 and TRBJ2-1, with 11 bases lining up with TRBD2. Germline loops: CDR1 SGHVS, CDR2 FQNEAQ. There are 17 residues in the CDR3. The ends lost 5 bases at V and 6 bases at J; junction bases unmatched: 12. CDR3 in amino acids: CASSRRGSGRAPNEQFF. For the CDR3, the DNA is TGTGCCAGCAGCCGCCGGGGTAGCGGGAGGGCCCCCAATGAGCAGTTCTTC.

The CDR3 DNA sequence: TGTGCCAGCGAGCGAGGACAGGACGCTTACGAGCAGTACTTC. Its translation: CASERGQDAYEQYF. The J gene is TRBJ2-7, the V gene TRBV11-2, with 7 nucleotides matching TRBD1. V was pared by 8 bases and J by 4 bases, with 11 bases of the junction left unmatched. This CDR3 is 14 amino acids long. Germline V CDR1 and CDR2: SGHAT, FQNNGV.

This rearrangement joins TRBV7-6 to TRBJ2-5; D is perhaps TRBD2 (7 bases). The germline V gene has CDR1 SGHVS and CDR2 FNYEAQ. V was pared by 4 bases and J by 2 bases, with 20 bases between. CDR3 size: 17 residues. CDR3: CASSSPVGGHGQETQYF. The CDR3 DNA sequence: TGTGCCAGCAGCTCGCCCGTGGGGGGGCACGGTCAAGAGACCCAGTACTTC.

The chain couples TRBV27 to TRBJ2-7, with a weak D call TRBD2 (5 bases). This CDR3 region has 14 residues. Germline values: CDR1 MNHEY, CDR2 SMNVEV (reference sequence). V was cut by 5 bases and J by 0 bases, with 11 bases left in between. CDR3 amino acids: CASSLTGFSYEQYF. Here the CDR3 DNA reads TGTGCCAGCAGTCTTACGGGATTCTCCTACGAGCAGTACTTC.

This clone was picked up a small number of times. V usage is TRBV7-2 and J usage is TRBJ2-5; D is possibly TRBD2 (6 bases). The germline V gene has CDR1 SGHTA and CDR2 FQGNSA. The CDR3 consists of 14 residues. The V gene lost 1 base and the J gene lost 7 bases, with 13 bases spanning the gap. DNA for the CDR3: TGTGCCAGCAGCTTAGGAGGCACCGGGGGGACCCAGTACTTC. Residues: CASSLGGTGGTQYF.